A single sample is the source of the 19 T cell receptor beta chains below, sequenced in a study of cytomegalovirus exposure and HLA in healthy donors (dated by TCRdb to 2015 to 2018). The library was built by means of the immunoSEQ multiplex PCR assay. A mixture of 60 forward primers for TCR Vbeta segments and 13 reverse primers for TCR Jbeta segments was used in the multiplex PCR. TCRdb stores this immuneACCESS table with in-frame sequences only. Part of the clones is absent; in the studies checked, under half of the shortfall reflects unresolved V genes, and no reason is known for the rest. This sample has 200,000 to 250,000 clones in its table, and over 80% of those were observed once. The leading ten clones occupy roughly 0.7% of the sample. The sample was PBMCs. The receptors stem from a boy aged 2 to 10 in good health and CMV-seronegative.

This clone was picked up one time. This chain joins TRBV19 and TRBJ1-1; D not certain. The CDR3 has 12 amino acids. The V and J ends lost 3 bases and 8 bases respectively, with 10 bases between them. Germline V gives CDR1 LNHDA, CDR2 SQIVND (reference sequence). DNA of the CDR3: TGTGCCAGTAGTATTGGAAGGAGAGAAGCTTTCTTT. Translating gives CASSIGRREAFF.

The V call is TRBV5-4, the J call TRBJ2-2; 11 nucleotides agree with TRBD2. Germline trimming cut 1 base from V and 1 base from J; bases unmatched to any gene: 6. Looked up from germline, CDR1 is SGHNT and CDR2 is YYREEE (reference sequence). The CDR3 contains 18 residues. The CDR3 reads CASSLSASGGRNTGELFF. The CDR3 DNA follows: TGTGCCAGCAGCTTGAGCGCTAGCGGGGGGCGGAACACCGGGGAGCTGTTTTTT.

The V and J genes are TRBV25-1 and TRBJ2-1; the D gene is possibly TRBD2 (6 bases). Germline assignment: CDR1 MGHDK and CDR2 SYGVNS. Between the trimmed V and J ends, which lost 5 bases and 4 bases, there was a span of 15 bases. There are 15 residues in the CDR3. The CDR3 reads CASSRLRGVYNEQFF. The DNA for the CDR3 is TGTGCCAGCAGTCGCCTGCGGGGAGTATACAATGAGCAGTTCTTC. Looking up the rest from reference TRBV25-1 and TRBJ2-1 gives the full variable domain: EADIYQTPRYLVIGTGKKITLECSQTMGHDKMYWYQQDPGMELHLIHYSYGVNSTEKGDLSSESTVSRIRTEHFPLTLESARPSHTSQYLCASSRLRGVYNEQFFGPGTRLTVL.

This clone appeared once. The V and J genes are TRBV7-8 and TRBJ2-2; perhaps TRBD1 as D (5 bases). This CDR3 has 15 amino acids. Trimming pared 2 bases from V and 1 base from J, leaving 8 bases between. Germline V gives CDR1 SGHVS, CDR2 FQNEAQ. The CDR3 bases are TGTGCCAGCAGCTTAAGGGGCGGGAACACCGGGGAGCTGTTTTTT. This sequence encodes CASSLRGGNTGELFF.

The gene calls are TRBV4-1 and TRBJ2-6; 8 bases match TRBD2. Per germline, CDR1 MGHRA and CDR2 YSYEKL. Losses at the gene ends were 4 bases for V and 0 bases for J; bases not matched to a gene: 11. CDR3 length equals 19 residues. The chain's CDR3 is CASSRRGGQERSGANVLTF. DNA of the CDR3: TGCGCCAGCAGCCGCCGGGGGGGGCAGGAGCGCTCTGGGGCCAACGTCCTGACTTTC.

CDR3 loop: CASSVGQGRDTEAFF. The DNA for the CDR3 is TGTGCCAGCAGCGTAGGACAGGGTCGCGACACTGAAGCTTTCTTT. The V and J genes are TRBV9 and TRBJ1-1, with TRBD1 identical over 7 bases. Germline values: CDR1 SGDLS, CDR2 YYNGEE. The junction had 5 bases not matched to a gene; V was cut back by 0 bases and J by 3 bases. The CDR3 runs 15 residues.

This chain connects TRBV6-4 to TRBJ2-4; 7 bases align to TRBD2. With V trimmed by 0 bases and J by 3 bases, 8 bases remained unmatched. CDR1 MRHNA and CDR2 SNTAGT come from the germline V gene. The CDR3 runs 17 residues. As DNA, the CDR3 is TGTGCCAGCAGTGACTCTCTACTAGCGTTAGACAAAAACATTCAGTACTTC. It translates to CASSDSLLALDKNIQYF.

The chain employs TRBV9 and TRBJ2-1; 7 bases are a match to TRBD2. J was trimmed by 0 bases and V by 3 bases; bases with no gene match: 0. This CDR3 contains 14 residues. In germline, CDR1 is SGDLS, CDR2 YYNGEE. The CDR3 DNA reads TGTGCCAGCAGCGGGGGGGGCTCCTACAATGAGCAGTTCTTC. Amino acids: CASSGGGSYNEQFF. The full variable domain, completed using reference TRBV9 and TRBJ2-1, is DSGVTQTPKHLITATGQRVTLRCSPRSGDLSVYWYQQSLDQGLQFLIQYYNGEERAKGNILERFSAQQFPDLHSELNLSSLELGDSALYFCASSGGGSYNEQFFGPGTRLTVL.

This clone is a singleton in its sample. The rearrangement links TRBV19 to TRBJ1-1, with D tentatively TRBD1 (5 bases). The CDR3 spans 15 residues. V lost 5 bases and J lost 2, with 15 bases in between. The germline V gene encodes CDR1 LNHDA and CDR2 SQIVND (reference sequence). Here the CDR3 reads CASSRGQGINTEAFF. Written as DNA, the CDR3 is TGTGCCAGTAGTCGTGGGCAGGGAATCAACACTGAAGCTTTCTTT.

CDR3 in DNA: TGCGCCAGCAGCCAGGGGACTTTTGAAGCTTTCTTT. The encoded protein is CASSQGTFEAFF. The chain carries TRBV4-1 and TRBJ1-1, with TRBD1 as a possible D gene (5 bases). Germline CDR1 reads MGHRA; CDR2 reads YSYEKL. V dropped 3 bases and J dropped 7 bases, with 9 bases sitting between them. The CDR3 has 12 residues.

The rearrangement links TRBV5-6 to TRBJ1-2; 10 bases line up with TRBD1. CDR1 is SGHDT, CDR2 YYEEEE, per germline. The V gene end was trimmed by 4 bases and the J gene end by 2 bases; junction bases not matched to a gene: 5. The CDR3 has 15 residues. CDR3 sequence: CASSSRTGGNYGYTF. The CDR3 DNA reads TGTGCCAGCAGCAGCCGGACAGGGGGGAACTATGGCTACACCTTC. Using reference TRBV5-6 and TRBJ1-2 for the parts outside the CDR3, the full variable domain is DAGVTQSPTHLIKTRGQQVTLRCSPKSGHDTVSWYQQALGQGPQFIFQYYEEEERQRGNFPDRFSGHQFPNYSSELNVNALLLGDSALYLCASSSRTGGNYGYTFGSGTRLTVV.

The chain has TRBV19 and TRBJ1-4, with D possibly being TRBD1 (5 bases). The germline V gene has CDR1 LNHDA and CDR2 SQIVND (reference sequence). The CDR3 extends over 14 amino acids. The V end lost 5 bases, the J end lost 4 bases, and 11 bases lay between the germline ends. The CDR3 loop reads CASSSAGYNEKLFF. The CDR3 DNA is TGTGCCAGTAGTTCCGCAGGGTATAATGAAAAACTGTTTTTT.

This clone was found once. CDR3: CASSEVTDTQYF. CDR3 nucleotides: TGTGCCAGCAGTGAAGTAACAGATACGCAGTATTTT. The chain is built from TRBV6-1 and TRBJ2-3; D gene unclear. Trimming stripped 1 base from V and 3 bases from J, with 2 bases between. This CDR3 region has 12 residues. Germline V gene lookup returns CDR1 MNHNS and CDR2 SASEGT.

The rearrangement links TRBV5-1 to TRBJ2-7; maybe TRBD1 (6 bases). The germline V gene has CDR1 SGHRS and CDR2 YFSETQ. V shed 1 base and J shed 1 base, with 9 bases lying between them. CDR3 length: 14 residues. For the CDR3, the DNA is TGCGCCAGCAGCTTGCAGGGGTCGTCCTACGAGCAGTACTTC. Amino acids: CASSLQGSSYEQYF.

J is TRBJ2-7 and V is TRBV4-2, with D possibly matching TRBD2 (5 bases). V lost 2 bases and J lost 4, with 15 bases in between. This CDR3 has 15 amino acids. Per the germline V gene, CDR1 is LGHNA and CDR2 is YNFKEQ. Written as DNA, the CDR3 is TGTGCCAGCAGCCAAACCGTTTTGGGAGCGTACGAGCAGTACTTC. The encoded protein is CASSQTVLGAYEQYF.

The V and J genes are TRBV7-9 and TRBJ2-3; D unclear. The CDR3 runs 17 residues. CDR1 is SEHNR and CDR2 is FQNEAQ in the germline V gene (reference sequence). V lost 0 bases and J lost 6, with 19 bases in between. The DNA for the CDR3 is TGTGCCAGCAGCTTAGCGCTCACGGAGCATGCGACGGATACGCAGTATTTT. Translated: CASSLALTEHATDTQYF. Combining the CDR3 with reference TRBV7-9 and TRBJ2-3 gives the whole variable domain DTGVSQNPRHKITKRGQNVTFRCDPISEHNRLYWYRQTLGQGPEFLTYFQNEAQLEKSRLLSDRFSAERPKGSFSTLEIQRTEQGDSAMYLCASSLALTEHATDTQYFGPGTRLTVL.

V is TRBV11-3 and J is TRBJ2-1; possibly TRBD2 for D (6 bases). V was cut by 0 bases and J by 4 bases, with 10 bases left in between. The CDR3 consists of 15 residues. Germline V CDR1 and CDR2: SGHNT, YENEEA. This chain's CDR3 is CASSLEPSVYNEQFF. DNA for the CDR3: TGTGCCAGCAGCTTAGAACCTAGCGTGTACAATGAGCAGTTCTTC.

This chain joins TRBV2 and TRBJ1-1; weak D call: TRBD1 (6 bases). The CDR3 covers 14 residues. V was pared by 3 bases and J by 4 bases, with 12 bases between. The germline gives CDR1 SNHLY, CDR2 FYNNEI. As DNA, the CDR3 is TGTGCCAGCAGTGAGGACAGCATGAGCACTGAAGCTTTCTTT. Protein sequence: CASSEDSMSTEAFF.

The gene calls are TRBV15 and TRBJ1-1; tentatively, D is TRBD1 (5 bases). Per the germline V gene, CDR1 is LNHNV and CDR2 is YYDKDF (reference sequence). The CDR3 is 12 amino acids. Deletions cut 3 bases from V and 9 bases from J, with 11 bases between. CDR3 bases: TGTGCCACCAGCAGTGGAGGGGCTCAAGCTTTCTTT. Protein sequence: CATSSGGAQAFF.